This entry lists 22 T cell receptor beta chains sequenced from one sample in a study of blood T cell repertoires in COVID-19 (dated by TCRdb to about 2020). Library method: the immunoSEQ multiplex PCR assay. TCRdb provides this immuneACCESS table in a form limited to in-frame rearrangements. Some clones are lacking; in checked studies, under half of them reflect an unresolved V gene, and why the rest are absent is not known. This sample lists some 150,000 clones; approximately 90% were detected once. Roughly 3.9% of the sample belongs to the ten largest clones. Input material: PBMCs or T cells enriched from blood (not recorded which). The receptor source for this set is a man aged 50-59 years who had recovered from COVID-19.

The chain links TRBV6-6 to TRBJ1-6; 9 positions match TRBD1. CDR1 is MNHNY and CDR2 is SVGAGI in the germline V gene (reference sequence). The CDR3 consists of 16 residues. Trimming removed 4 bases from V and 7 bases from J; junction bases left unmatched: 8. The chain's CDR3 is CASSFLNRGRNSPLHF. The CDR3 coding sequence is TGTGCCAGCAGTTTCCTTAACAGGGGGCGGAATTCACCCCTCCACTTT.

The chain employs TRBV7-3 and TRBJ1-1; perhaps TRBD1 as D (5 bases). Germline V CDR1 and CDR2: SGHTA, FQGTGA. The CDR3 length is 13 residues. The germline V and J ends were trimmed by 5 bases and 7 bases, with 14 bases remaining between them. CDR3 in DNA: TGTGCCAGCAGCGAACAGGTCGGGGGTGAAGCTTTCTTT. Translated, it gives CASSEQVGGEAFF.

The rearrangement joins TRBV24-1 to TRBJ2-1, with a possible D match to TRBD2 (6 bases). CDR3 length equals 17 residues. Trimming took off 5 bases at V and 0 bases at J, with 16 bases between the two ends. Germline-derived CDR1 and CDR2 are KGHDR and SFDVKD. CDR3 nucleotide sequence: TGTGCCACCAGTGCCGTAACTAGCATGAGCTCCTACAATGAGCAGTTCTTC. Encoded protein: CATSAVTSMSSYNEQFF.

The rearrangement joins TRBV27 to TRBJ1-4; 10 nucleotides align to TRBD1. V gave up 6 bases and J gave up 5 bases; unmatched junction bases: 3. This CDR3 comprises 14 residues. The germline CDR1 and CDR2 sequences are MNHEY and SMNVEV (reference sequence). The CDR3 nucleotides are TGTGCCAGCAGGAGGACAGGGGGAAATGAAAAACTGTTTTTT. This gives the protein CASRRTGGNEKLFF.

The chain recombines TRBV5-1 with TRBJ2-1, with 12 bases that match TRBD2. The germline gives CDR1 SGHRS, CDR2 YFSETQ. This CDR3 has 15 residues. Unmatched junction bases numbered 3, after V lost 4 bases and J lost 4 bases. DNA of the CDR3: TGCGCCAGCAGCCCTACTAGCGGGAGGTACAATGAGCAGTTCTTC. This encodes CASSPTSGRYNEQFF.

V and J are TRBV18 and TRBJ1-3; 12 positions match TRBD1. This CDR3 region has 16 residues. V lost 4 bases, J lost 2 bases, and 3 bases stayed unmatched. Germline CDR1 is KGHSH and CDR2 is LQKENI. CDR3 in amino acids: CASSQGQGATGNTIYF. CDR3 sequence (DNA): TGTGCCAGCTCACAGGGACAGGGGGCGACTGGAAACACCATATATTTT. The complete variable domain, with remaining parts taken from reference TRBV18 and TRBJ1-3, reads NAGVMQNPRHLVRRRGQEARLRCSPMKGHSHVYWYRQLPEEGLKFMVYLQKENIIDESGMPKERFSAEFPKEGPSILRIQQVVRGDSAAYFCASSQGQGATGNTIYFGEGSWLTVV.

CDR3 protein: CASSAYGTGPRDTQYF. The CDR3 DNA reads TGTGCCAGCAGCGCCTACGGGACAGGCCCCCGCGATACGCAGTATTTT. This chain uses TRBV9 with TRBJ2-3, with 8 bases fitting TRBD1. This CDR3 region has 16 residues. Germline V lookup: CDR1 SGDLS, CDR2 YYNGEE. The V and J ends lost 3 bases and 6 bases, in that order; junction bases with no gene match: 12.

This clone came up once. The chain is built from TRBV24-1 and TRBJ2-7; TRBD2 agrees at 11 bases. The CDR3 totals 16 residues. J lost 1 base, V lost 2 bases, and 3 bases had no gene match. CDR1 is KGHDR and CDR2 is SFDVKD in the germline V gene. The CDR3 nucleotides are TGTGCCACCAGTGATTCCCCTAGCGGGGGGTCCTACGAGCAGTACGTC. Protein product: CATSDSPSGGSYEQYV.

This clone is a singleton in its sample. This chain uses TRBV5-1 with TRBJ2-3; a possible D gene is TRBD1 (5 bases). The CDR3 sequence is 14 residues long. Germline CDR1 and CDR2: SGHRS and YFSETQ. V lost 1 base and J 2 bases, leaving 8 bases between the germline ends. The chain's CDR3 is CASSLSGYTDTQYF. For the CDR3, the DNA is TGCGCCAGCAGCTTGTCAGGGTACACAGATACGCAGTATTTT. The variable domain in full, with the rest retrieved from reference TRBV5-1 and TRBJ2-3, is KAGVTQTPRYLIKTRGQQVTLSCSPISGHRSVSWYQQTPGQGLQFLFEYFSETQRNKGNFPGRFSGRQFSNSRSEMNVSTLELGDSALYLCASSLSGYTDTQYFGPGTRLTVL.

CDR3 region: CASSGRTGLAGNTIYF. The CDR3 bases are TGTGCCAGCAGTGGAAGGACAGGCCTCGCCGGAAACACCATATATTTT. V and J are TRBV9 and TRBJ1-3; 7 positions match TRBD1. The CDR3 is made up of 16 amino acids. Germline trimming cut 5 bases from V and 4 bases from J; bases unmatched to any gene: 12. Germline CDR1 reads SGDLS; CDR2 reads YYNGEE.

On this clone: An end of the junction differs from the germline gene, which may be a read error. The rearrangement joins TRBV5-6 to TRBJ2-3; D is unclear. Germline loops: CDR1 SGHDT, CDR2 YYEEEE. CDR3 length: 13 amino acids. The CDR3 protein is CATSSDQTDTQYF. As DNA, the CDR3 is TGTGCCACCAGCTCAGATCAAACAGATACGCAGTATTTT.

The chain is built from TRBV7-3 and TRBJ2-3; 8 positions match TRBD1. The CDR3 loop spans 16 amino acids. CDR1 is SGHTA and CDR2 is FQGTGA in the germline V gene. The ends lost 0 bases at V and 3 bases at J; junction bases unmatched: 5. The CDR3 coding sequence is TGTGCCAGCAGCTTAACCGGGGGACAGGCTACAGATACGCAGTATTTT. Its translation is CASSLTGGQATDTQYF.

This chain connects TRBV2 to TRBJ2-7; possible D gene TRBD2, 6 bases. The CDR3 runs 14 residues. With 6 bases removed from V and 0 bases from J, the gap between germline ends came to 12 bases. Germline V lookup: CDR1 SNHLY, CDR2 FYNNEI. CDR3 loop: CASRAVGGSYEQYF. CDR3 coding DNA: TGTGCCAGCAGAGCAGTGGGGGGCTCCTACGAGCAGTACTTC. The whole variable domain, remainder taken from reference TRBV2 and TRBJ2-7, is EPEVTQTPSHQVTQMGQEVILRCVPISNHLYFYWYRQILGQKVEFLVSFYNNEISEKSEIFDDQFSVERPDGSNFTLKIRSTKLEDSAMYFCASRAVGGSYEQYFGPGTRLTVT.

This clone was seen just once. The rearrangement joins TRBV3-1 (or the pseudogene TRBV3-2) to TRBJ2-7; 9 bases are a match to TRBD2. With 1 base clipped from V and 4 bases from J, the junction kept 5 bases outside the gene matches. This CDR3 region has 15 residues. Germline loops: CDR1 LGHDT, CDR2 YNNKEL (reference sequence). The CDR3 DNA follows: TGTGCCAGCAGCCAAGCTAGCGGGACCTTATACGAGCAGTACTTC. This codes for CASSQASGTLYEQYF.

The V and J genes are TRBV9 and TRBJ2-3; perhaps TRBD2 as D (6 bases). The CDR3 is 14 amino acids. The V end lost 3 bases, the J end lost 2 bases, and 10 bases lay between the germline ends. The germline V gene has CDR1 SGDLS and CDR2 YYNGEE. CDR3 nucleotide sequence: TGTGCCAGCAGCGGGAGGGGCCCCACAGATACGCAGTATTTT. Its protein is CASSGRGPTDTQYF.

The chain recombines TRBV28 with TRBJ1-1; no reliable D call. V dropped 7 bases and J dropped 0 bases, with 15 bases sitting between them. Germline loops: CDR1 MDHEN, CDR2 SYDVKM. This CDR3 comprises 15 residues. CDR3 bases: TGTGCCAGCACCGAGGGCGGGTCTATGAACACTGAAGCTTTCTTT. Protein product: CASTEGGSMNTEAFF.

The rearrangement links TRBV28 to TRBJ1-2, with D maybe TRBD1 (6 bases). V was cut by 2 bases and J by 0 bases, with 10 bases left in between. In germline, CDR1 is MDHEN, CDR2 SYDVKM. The CDR3 runs 15 residues. In DNA form, the CDR3 reads TGTGCCAGCAGTTTACAGGGGCGGACTAACTATGGCTACACCTTC. Protein product: CASSLQGRTNYGYTF.

The chain joins TRBV5-4 to TRBJ1-2; D unresolved. The CDR3 has 12 residues. CDR1 SGHNT and CDR2 YYREEE come from the germline V gene (reference sequence). CDR3 sequence: CALHGENYGYTF. The CDR3 nucleotides are TGTGCTTTACATGGGGAGAACTATGGCTACACCTTC.

This chain joins TRBV4-1 and TRBJ1-4, with 9 positions matching TRBD1. This CDR3 is 13 amino acids long. The germline CDR1 and CDR2 sequences are MGHRA and YSYEKL. The trim removed 0 bases at V and 13 bases at J, leaving 3 bases unmatched. The CDR3 coding sequence is TGCGCCAGCAGCCAAGAGACGGGACAGGGACTGTTTTTT. This codes for CASSQETGQGLFF.

V is TRBV5-4 and J is TRBJ1-3, with D unresolved. V was cut by 3 bases and J by 0 bases, with 10 bases left in between. CDR1 SGHNT and CDR2 YYREEE come from the germline V gene (reference sequence). The CDR3 extends over 15 amino acids. CDR3 DNA: TGTGCCAGCAGCTCAGTGGGGAGCTCTGGAAACACCATATATTTT. Protein product: CASSSVGSSGNTIYF.

The genes are TRBV24-1 and TRBJ2-5; 10 bases are a match to TRBD1. V gave up 3 bases and J gave up 5 bases; unmatched junction bases: 14. Germline CDR1 is KGHDR and CDR2 is SFDVKD. This CDR3 is built from 18 residues. The CDR3 here is CATSDATPGTGVYETQYF. CDR3 DNA: TGTGCCACCAGTGATGCCACACCGGGGACAGGGGTTTACGAGACCCAGTACTTC.

V usage is TRBV9 and J usage is TRBJ2-3, with 8 positions matching TRBD1. This CDR3 region has 16 residues. Trimming at V came to 3 bases and at J to 3 bases, leaving 9 bases not matched to a gene. Germline CDR1 reads SGDLS; CDR2 reads YYNGEE. The CDR3 sequence: CASSGRTGSETDTQYF. CDR3 sequence (DNA): TGTGCCAGCAGCGGCCGGACAGGGTCGGAGACAGATACGCAGTATTTT.